Presented here are 18 T cell receptor beta chains from one specimen sequenced in a study of blood T cell repertoires in COVID-19. Profiling relied on immunoSEQ multiplex PCR, and the TCRdb table lists in-frame clones only, not all of them. In the table there are 72,000 or so clones, 89% of which are singletons. The sequencing sample was made of peripheral blood. These receptors all stem from a man aged 55 to 70 with acute or convalescent COVID-19.

The V and J genes are TRBV19 and TRBJ2-7, with unresolved D. The CDR3 sequence is 13 residues long. CDR1 LNHDA and CDR2 SQIVND come from the germline V gene (reference sequence). Between the trimmed V and J ends, which lost 3 bases and 2 bases, there was a span of 8 bases. The CDR3 region is CASSMKSAYEQYF. CDR3 DNA: TGTGCCAGTAGTATGAAGAGCGCCTACGAGCAGTACTTC.

The chain links TRBV10-3 to TRBJ1-3; D remains ambiguous. The germline V and J ends were trimmed by 6 bases and 4 bases, with 10 bases remaining between them. The CDR3 is made up of 13 amino acids. Germline V gene data show CDR1 as ENHRY and CDR2 as SYGVKD. DNA of the CDR3: TGTGCCATCAGGCCCCCGGGAGGAAACACCATATATTTT. Its translation is CAIRPPGGNTIYF.

CDR3 amino acids: CAISWRGGETQYF. The CDR3 DNA is TGTGCCATCAGTTGGAGGGGAGGAGAGACCCAGTACTTC. The chain uses TRBV10-3 and TRBJ2-5, with D possibly TRBD2 on 6 matching bases. Germline CDR1 and CDR2: ENHRY and SYGVKD. Trimming cost V 5 bases and J 4 bases, with 11 bases left between them. This CDR3 has 13 amino acids.

The chain employs TRBV14 and TRBJ2-7, with D perhaps TRBD1 (6 bases). V gave up 0 bases and J gave up 5 bases, with 11 bases separating them. Germline assignment: CDR1 SGHDN and CDR2 FVKESK. CDR3 length equals 14 residues. The CDR3 loop is CASSQEGAPHEQYF. In DNA, the CDR3 is TGTGCCAGCAGCCAAGAGGGGGCACCCCACGAGCAGTACTTC.

The chain joins TRBV30 to TRBJ1-1; D perhaps matches TRBD1 (6 bases). This CDR3 is 13 amino acids long. Trimming took off 1 base at V and 0 bases at J, with 6 bases between the two ends. Germline values: CDR1 GTSNPN, CDR2 SVGIG (reference sequence). The CDR3 spells CAWSGQVNTEAFF. In DNA form, the CDR3 reads TGTGCCTGGAGTGGACAGGTGAACACTGAAGCTTTCTTT.

The rearrangement uses TRBV5-6 and TRBJ1-5; D may be TRBD1 (6 bases). The CDR3 runs to 17 residues. Per germline, CDR1 SGHDT and CDR2 YYEEEE. Trimming shortened V by 0 bases and J by 0 bases, and 13 bases separated the two germline ends. The CDR3, as DNA: TGTGCCAGCAGCTTGGCCGCGGGAGGGGGTAGCAATCAGCCCCAGCATTTT. Its protein is CASSLAAGGGSNQPQHF.

The chain has TRBV29-1 and TRBJ2-7; 9 bases are a match to TRBD1. Looked up from germline, CDR1 is SQVTM and CDR2 is ANQGSEA. This CDR3 spans 13 amino acids. The ends lost 4 bases at V and 6 bases at J; junction bases unmatched: 7. The CDR3 reads CSVGRTGEAEQYF. In DNA form, the CDR3 reads TGCAGCGTTGGCCGGACAGGGGAGGCCGAGCAGTACTTC.

The chain couples TRBV5-4 to TRBJ2-3, with D hard to call. The V and J ends lost 3 bases and 0 bases respectively, with 11 bases between them. CDR1 and CDR2 (germline): SGHNT, YYREEE (reference sequence). CDR3 length: 15 amino acids. The DNA for the CDR3 is TGTGCCAGCAGCTCGGTGACTGGGAGCACAGATACGCAGTATTTT. This encodes CASSSVTGSTDTQYF.

The chain carries TRBV3-1 (or the pseudogene TRBV3-2) and TRBJ1-2, with 7 positions matching TRBD1. The germline CDR1 and CDR2 sequences are LGHDT and YNNKEL (reference sequence). Trimming cost V 4 bases and J 6 bases; bases outside gene matches: 5. The CDR3 consists of 13 residues. CDR3 DNA: TGTGCCAGCAGCCCCCGGGACAGAGATGGCTACACCTTC. Translating gives CASSPRDRDGYTF.

This chain links TRBV24-1 with TRBJ2-1, with 10 nucleotides matching TRBD2. Germline V gene data show CDR1 as KGHDR and CDR2 as SFDVKD. CDR3 size: 17 residues. After removal of 3 bases from V and 5 bases from J, the junction contained 9 bases not matched to a gene. The CDR3 spells CATSDPKRGGLHNEQFF. The CDR3 nucleotides are TGTGCCACCAGTGATCCTAAGCGGGGGGGCCTGCACAATGAGCAGTTCTTC.

V is TRBV5-4 and J is TRBJ2-7; tentatively, D is TRBD1 (5 bases). V was pared by 0 bases and J by 2 bases, with 15 bases between. The CDR3 runs 16 residues. The germline gives CDR1 SGHNT, CDR2 YYREEE (reference sequence). The DNA for the CDR3 is TGTGCCAGCAGCTTGGGGGGTGGGCAGGGCCCCTACGAGCAGTACTTC. Amino acid sequence: CASSLGGGQGPYEQYF.

The V and J genes are TRBV5-6 and TRBJ2-3, with D possibly TRBD2 on 6 matching bases. Per the germline V gene, CDR1 is SGHDT and CDR2 is YYEEEE. This CDR3 region has 19 residues. V lost 4 bases, J lost 2 bases, and 26 bases lay in between. CDR3 in DNA: TGTGCCAGCAGCCAACTGGGGGGATTCTCCAATCGAGCCACAGATACGCAGTATTTT. As protein: CASSQLGGFSNRATDTQYF.

The rearrangement joins TRBV2 to TRBJ2-7; 14 bases map to TRBD2. This CDR3 region has 14 residues. Germline V gene data show CDR1 as SNHLY and CDR2 as FYNNEI. V gave up 6 bases and J gave up 3 bases; unmatched junction bases: 1. This CDR3 reads CASRGLAGGYEQYF. The CDR3 bases are TGTGCCAGCAGAGGACTAGCGGGGGGCTACGAGCAGTACTTC. The full variable domain, with the rest looked up from reference TRBV2 and TRBJ2-7, is EPEVTQTPSHQVTQMGQEVILRCVPISNHLYFYWYRQILGQKVEFLVSFYNNEISEKSEIFDDQFSVERPDGSNFTLKIRSTKLEDSAMYFCASRGLAGGYEQYFGPGTRLTVT.

This clone was detected only once. CDR3 in DNA: TGTGCCAGCAGCCAAGTTCGGGGGACAGGCTCCTACAATGAGCAGTTCTTC. Translation: CASSQVRGTGSYNEQFF. The J gene is TRBJ2-1, the V gene TRBV3-1 (or the pseudogene TRBV3-2), with 8 bases identical to TRBD1. With 1 base clipped from V and 0 bases from J, the junction kept 5 bases outside the gene matches. CDR3 length: 17 residues. Germline V gene data show CDR1 as LGHDT and CDR2 as YNNKEL (reference sequence).

The chain employs TRBV24-1 and TRBJ2-5; 7 bases fit TRBD1. With V trimmed by 1 base and J by 3 bases, 4 bases remained unmatched. Germline V gene sequence: CDR1 KGHDR, CDR2 SFDVKD. The CDR3 runs to 15 residues. CDR3 DNA sequence: TGTGCCACCAGTGATTTCCGGACAGGCAAAGAGACCCAGTACTTC. As protein: CATSDFRTGKETQYF.

The J gene is TRBJ2-1, the V gene TRBV19; 9 bases are a match to TRBD2. The CDR3 extends over 16 amino acids. CDR1 and CDR2 (germline): LNHDA, SQIVND (reference sequence). J gave up 7 bases and V 3 bases, and 10 bases lay outside the gene matches. In DNA form, the CDR3 reads TGTGCCAGTAGTATTTTATCGGCGGGGGGGCCGAATGAGCAGTTCTTC. This gives the protein CASSILSAGGPNEQFF.

This chain joins TRBV3-1 (or the pseudogene TRBV3-2) and TRBJ2-5; 10 bases are a match to TRBD2. J was trimmed by 1 base and V by 4 bases; bases with no gene match: 15. Looked up from germline, CDR1 is LGHDT and CDR2 is YNNKEL (reference sequence). The CDR3 is 19 amino acids. CDR3 coding DNA: TGTGCCAGCAGCCCATTACGGGGTAGCGGGGGGCAGGGCCAAGAGACCCAGTACTTC. Translating it yields CASSPLRGSGGQGQETQYF.

V and J are TRBV27 and TRBJ1-5; no firm D call. V gave up 1 base and J gave up 5 bases, with 15 bases separating them. Germline-derived CDR1 and CDR2 are MNHEY and SMNVEV (reference sequence). The CDR3 covers 16 residues. The CDR3 reads CASSLFPGLPHQPQHF. CDR3 nucleotides: TGTGCCAGCAGTTTATTCCCAGGTCTACCCCATCAGCCCCAGCATTTT.